The 28 T cell receptor beta chains below were found in one sample sequenced in a study of early stage breast cancer tumors. The repertoire was sequenced with immunoSEQ multiplex PCR; TCRdb's copy has only in-frame clones and lacks some. The sample includes some 41,000 clones, 70% to 80% of them seen just once. The sample was blood. These TCRs come from a person aged 45-60 years with breast cancer.

This clone occurred a few times. The V and J genes are TRBV7-6 and TRBJ2-3; TRBD2 matches 10 bases. In germline, CDR1 is SGHVS, CDR2 FNYEAQ. The CDR3 spans 15 residues. V dropped 5 bases and J dropped 1; count of bases not matched to a gene: 3. The CDR3 protein is CASSKGLAGTDTQYF. CDR3 sequence (DNA): TGTGCCAGCAGCAAAGGACTAGCGGGCACAGATACGCAGTATTTT.

This clone was counted a few times. The chain employs TRBV29-1 and TRBJ1-1; 8 nucleotides line up with TRBD1. The CDR3 is 10 amino acids. Trimming cost V 8 bases and J 10 bases; bases outside gene matches: 6. CDR1 SQVTM and CDR2 ANQGSEA come from the germline V gene. The CDR3 DNA follows: TGCAGCCGGACAGGGTGTCGAGCTTTCTTT. Protein sequence: CSRTGCRAFF. The full variable domain, in which reference TRBV29-1 and TRBJ1-1 provide the parts outside the CDR3, is SAVISQKPSRDICQRGTSLTIQCQVDSQVTMMFWYRQQPGQSLTLIATANQGSEATYESGFVIDKFPISRPNLTFSTLTVSNMSPEDSSIYLCSRTGCRAFFGQGTRLTVV.

The chain carries TRBV19 and TRBJ2-3, with D perhaps TRBD2 (5 bases). V lost 3 bases and J lost 4, with 17 bases in between. This CDR3 spans 16 amino acids. The germline V gene encodes CDR1 LNHDA and CDR2 SQIVND (reference sequence). The CDR3 region is CASSIHARGFPDTQYF. The CDR3 DNA sequence: TGTGCCAGTAGTATTCATGCTAGAGGGTTTCCAGATACGCAGTATTTT.

This clone has a handful of counts. The chain carries TRBV7-3 and TRBJ1-3, with 9 bases aligning to TRBD1. With V trimmed by 3 bases and J by 16 bases, 7 bases remained unmatched. The CDR3 has 12 amino acids. CDR1 and CDR2 from the germline V gene are SGHTA and FQGTGA. Here the CDR3 DNA reads TGTGCCAGCAGCTTGGACAGGGGAAAGGTGTATTTT. It encodes CASSLDRGKVYF. Variable domain in full (rest from reference TRBV7-3 and TRBJ1-3): GAGVSQTPSNKVTEKGKYVELRCDPISGHTALYWYRQSLGQGPEFLIYFQGTGAADDSGLPNDRFFAVRPEGSVSTLKIQRTERGDSAVYLCASSLDRGKVYFGEGSWLTVV.

The chain has TRBV7-3 and TRBJ1-1; weak D call: TRBD1 (5 bases). V lost 6 bases, J lost 3 bases, and 23 bases lay in between. The CDR3 consists of 17 residues. CDR1 is SGHTA, CDR2 FQGTGA, per germline. The CDR3 DNA is TGTGCCAGCAGTCGCTCAACAGGCCAAGGGGCGGACACTGAAGCTTTCTTT. Protein sequence: CASSRSTGQGADTEAFF.

This sequence joins TRBV11-3 and TRBJ2-1; a possible D gene is TRBD2 (5 bases). The CDR3 sequence is 13 residues long. Trimming removed 7 bases at V and 4 bases at J, with 11 bases between. Germline-derived CDR1 and CDR2 are SGHNT and YENEEA. Here the CDR3 reads CASMNRGYNEQFF. The CDR3 region has the DNA TGTGCCAGCATGAATCGAGGGTACAATGAGCAGTTCTTC.

The gene calls are TRBV25-1 and TRBJ2-1, with 8 bases that match TRBD2. The CDR3 is 14 amino acids. Germline CDR1 and CDR2: MGHDK and SYGVNS. V shed 7 bases and J 0 bases; nucleotides not matched to a gene: 2. The CDR3 bases are TGTGCCAGCAACGGGGGGGTCTCCTACAATGAGCAGTTCTTC. Its translation: CASNGGVSYNEQFF. The full variable domain, with the rest looked up from reference TRBV25-1 and TRBJ2-1, is EADIYQTPRYLVIGTGKKITLECSQTMGHDKMYWYQQDPGMELHLIHYSYGVNSTEKGDLSSESTVSRIRTEHFPLTLESARPSHTSQYLCASNGGVSYNEQFFGPGTRLTVL.

The V call is TRBV4-1, the J call TRBJ2-1; D possibly corresponds to TRBD2 (5 bases). The CDR3 loop spans 13 amino acids. Germline-derived CDR1 and CDR2 are MGHRA and YSYEKL. Trimming took 5 bases from V and 7 from J, leaving 12 bases between them. The CDR3 nucleotides are TGCGCCAGCAGCGACAATAGAGGGAATGAGCAGTTCTTC. Translated: CASSDNRGNEQFF.

The CDR3 here is CASSGSRGQDTQYF. The CDR3 DNA reads as TGTGCCAGCAGTGGCAGCAGGGGGCAGGATACGCAGTATTTT. The rearrangement uses TRBV25-1 and TRBJ2-3, with 8 bases identical to TRBD1. CDR1 is MGHDK, CDR2 SYGVNS, per germline. Trimming at V came to 4 bases and at J to 6 bases, leaving 6 bases not matched to a gene. The CDR3 runs 14 residues. Based on the CDR3 plus reference TRBV25-1 and TRBJ2-3, the full variable domain is EADIYQTPRYLVIGTGKKITLECSQTMGHDKMYWYQQDPGMELHLIHYSYGVNSTEKGDLSSESTVSRIRTEHFPLTLESARPSHTSQYLCASSGSRGQDTQYFGPGTRLTVL.

This clone appeared a single time. The rearrangement links TRBV29-1 to TRBJ2-7; perhaps TRBD2 as D (6 bases). In germline, CDR1 is SQVTM, CDR2 ANQGSEA. This CDR3 has 12 amino acids. V lost 6 bases and J lost 3, with 12 bases in between. CDR3 protein: CSVQDSGYEQYF. DNA for the CDR3: TGCAGCGTGCAGGATAGCGGCTACGAGCAGTACTTC.

This clone was seen a few times. V and J are TRBV4-2 and TRBJ1-2; TRBD1 aligns across 10 bases. V lost 1 base, J lost 8 bases, and 4 bases stayed unmatched. Germline assignment: CDR1 LGHNA and CDR2 YNFKEQ. The CDR3 totals 14 residues. For the CDR3, the DNA is TGTGCCAGCAGCCAAGGACAGGGGGCTCAAGGCTACACCTTC. It yields the protein CASSQGQGAQGYTF.

The chain carries TRBV18 and TRBJ1-4, with D uncertain. Germline V CDR1 and CDR2: KGHSH, LQKENI. CDR3 length: 16 amino acids. V lost 5 bases to trimming and J lost 4 bases, with 17 bases between them. The CDR3 protein is CASSFFGRGNNEKLFF. The CDR3 DNA is TGTGCCAGCTCATTCTTTGGACGGGGAAATAATGAAAAACTGTTTTTT.

V gene TRBV5-1 combines with J gene TRBJ2-1; TRBD2 aligns across 8 bases. The V gene end was trimmed by 0 bases and the J gene end by 8 bases; junction bases not matched to a gene: 4. Germline V gene sequence: CDR1 SGHRS, CDR2 YFSETQ. This CDR3 contains 14 residues. This chain's CDR3 is CASSLAGTRYEQFF. The CDR3 DNA is TGCGCCAGCAGCTTGGCCGGGACTAGATATGAGCAGTTCTTC.

This chain joins TRBV28 and TRBJ1-1; D is perhaps TRBD1 (5 bases). CDR1 is MDHEN, CDR2 SYDVKM, per germline. The CDR3 is 13 amino acids. The ends were cut back, 5 bases at V and 3 bases at J, with 10 bases in the middle. Here the CDR3 DNA reads TGTGCCAGCAGTCCCGGGGGTTACACTGAAGCTTTCTTT. Translating it yields CASSPGGYTEAFF.

This chain joins TRBV5-8 and TRBJ1-2; maybe TRBD1 (6 bases). Trimming cost V 1 base and J 2 bases, with 12 bases left between them. CDR3 length: 15 amino acids. Germline V lookup: CDR1 SGHTS, CDR2 YDEGEE. The CDR3 spells CASSLTGQPNYGYTF. Written as DNA, the CDR3 is TGTGCCAGCAGCTTGACGGGACAACCGAACTATGGCTACACCTTC. Combining the CDR3 with reference TRBV5-8 and TRBJ1-2 gives the whole variable domain EAGVTQSPTHLIKTRGQQATLRCSPISGHTSVYWYQQALGLGLQFLLWYDEGEERNRGNFPPRFSGRQFPNYSSELNVNALELEDSALYLCASSLTGQPNYGYTFGSGTRLTVV.

Only a few counts were recorded for this clone. The rearrangement uses TRBV10-3 and TRBJ2-7, with 8 bases lining up with TRBD2. Germline V gene data show CDR1 as ENHRY and CDR2 as SYGVKD. The CDR3 is 12 amino acids. V shed 2 bases, J shed 6 bases, and the junction held 0 bases outside the gene matches. The CDR3 here is CAISEREGEQYF. The CDR3 DNA follows: TGTGCCATCAGTGAGCGGGAGGGCGAGCAGTACTTC.

V and J are TRBV18 and TRBJ2-5; possible D gene TRBD2, 5 bases. Trimming pared 6 bases from V and 5 bases from J, leaving 22 bases between. Germline V gives CDR1 KGHSH, CDR2 LQKENI. The CDR3 covers 16 residues. The CDR3 nucleotides are TGTGCCAGCTCCGCACGGCGTAGCGTGGAAGGGGAGACCCAGTACTTC. Its protein product is CASSARRSVEGETQYF.

This clone was seen once. The V and J genes are TRBV11-2 and TRBJ2-7; 11 positions match TRBD1. The germline V gene has CDR1 SGHAT and CDR2 FQNNGV. The CDR3 length is 16 residues. Germline trimming cut 6 bases from V and 4 bases from J; bases unmatched to any gene: 11. The CDR3 nucleotides are TGTGCCAGCAGTGAAGCGGGGACAGGGGGTTTATACGAGCAGTACTTC. This translates into CASSEAGTGGLYEQYF.

This clone was recorded a few times. V is TRBV6-1 and J is TRBJ2-7; a possible D gene is TRBD2 (5 bases). This CDR3 has 13 residues. V was cut by 3 bases and J by 7 bases, with 13 bases left in between. In germline, CDR1 is MNHNS, CDR2 SASEGT. The chain's CDR3 is CASSDRGSGEQYF. CDR3 DNA: TGTGCCAGCAGTGACCGCGGCTCGGGGGAGCAGTACTTC.

V is TRBV5-4 and J is TRBJ2-2; 11 bases fit TRBD1. Trimming at V came to 5 bases and at J to 5 bases, leaving 5 bases not matched to a gene. The germline V gene has CDR1 SGHNT and CDR2 YYREEE (reference sequence). This CDR3 has 15 amino acids. The CDR3 sequence is CASSSDRGQTGELFF. The CDR3 DNA is TGTGCCAGCAGTTCGGACAGGGGGCAAACCGGGGAGCTGTTTTTT.

The CDR3 loop reads CASSLMGEYEQYF. The CDR3 bases are TGTGCCAGCAGTTTAATGGGAGAATACGAGCAGTACTTC. The chain has TRBV27 and TRBJ2-7; TRBD2 is a possible D gene (5 bases). V was cut by 2 bases and J by 4 bases, with 9 bases left in between. Germline V gene lookup returns CDR1 MNHEY and CDR2 SMNVEV (reference sequence). This CDR3 is built from 13 residues.

The chain employs TRBV27 and TRBJ2-7; D might be TRBD2 (7 bases). V lost 4 bases and J 3 bases, leaving 13 bases between the germline ends. CDR3 length: 14 residues. From germline, CDR1 is MNHEY and CDR2 SMNVEV (reference sequence). The CDR3, as DNA: TGTGCCAGCAGTTGGGGGGGCCCTTTCTACGAGCAGTACTTC. Translation gives CASSWGGPFYEQYF.

The chain carries TRBV11-3 and TRBJ1-4; D is unclear. The ends were cut back, 1 base at V and 3 bases at J, with 9 bases in the middle. The CDR3 covers 15 residues. The V gene's germline CDR1 is SGHNT and CDR2 YENEEA. The CDR3 bases are TGTGCCAGCAGCTTAGGAGGGTCGGCTAATGAAAAACTGTTTTTT. It translates to CASSLGGSANEKLFF.

The chain has TRBV6-4 and TRBJ2-3; 9 positions match TRBD2. V gave up 4 bases and J gave up 2 bases; unmatched junction bases: 1. The V gene's germline CDR1 is MRHNA and CDR2 SNTAGT. The CDR3 totals 14 residues. The CDR3: CASSGGRATDTQYF. For the CDR3, the DNA is TGTGCCAGCAGTGGCGGGAGGGCCACAGATACGCAGTATTTT.

As regards this clone: A read error may produce the germline difference seen at one junction end. The V and J genes are TRBV5-4 and TRBJ1-1; perhaps TRBD1 as D (6 bases). CDR1 and CDR2 (germline): SGHNT, YYREEE (reference sequence). This CDR3 spans 15 amino acids. CDR3 residues: CACRSGRGMNTEAFF. CDR3 bases: TGTGCCTGCAGGTCCGGGAGGGGGATGAACACTGAAGCTTTCTTT.

V gene TRBV7-9 combines with J gene TRBJ2-5; D ambiguous. This CDR3 contains 14 residues. V was pared by 3 bases and J by 7 bases, with 15 bases between. Germline lookup yields CDR1 SEHNR and CDR2 FQNEAQ (reference sequence). This CDR3 reads CASSFPDTSGTQYF. CDR3 bases: TGTGCCAGCAGCTTCCCCGACACCAGTGGGACCCAGTACTTC.

The CDR3 sequence is CASSDAGQGIRNSPLHF. In nucleotides, the CDR3 is TGTGCCAGCAGCGACGCGGGACAGGGTATACGAAATTCACCCCTCCACTTT. V and J are TRBV9 and TRBJ1-6, with 9 bases aligning to TRBD1. V trimming: 3 bases; J trimming: 7 bases; junction bases outside the gene matches: 11. This CDR3 is 17 amino acids long. Germline CDR1 SGDLS, CDR2 YYNGEE.

A few counts support this clone. The chain joins TRBV5-1 to TRBJ2-6; 7 nucleotides line up with TRBD1. Germline V gives CDR1 SGHRS, CDR2 YFSETQ. After removal of 3 bases from V and 0 bases from J, the junction contained 9 bases not matched to a gene. CDR3 length: 18 residues. CDR3 loop: CASSSKGTASSGANVLTF. CDR3 in DNA: TGCGCCAGCAGCTCGAAGGGGACAGCTAGCTCTGGGGCCAACGTCCTGACTTTC. Together with reference TRBV5-1 and TRBJ2-6, the CDR3 gives the full variable domain: KAGVTQTPRYLIKTRGQQVTLSCSPISGHRSVSWYQQTPGQGLQFLFEYFSETQRNKGNFPGRFSGRQFSNSRSEMNVSTLELGDSALYLCASSSKGTASSGANVLTFGAGSRLTVL.